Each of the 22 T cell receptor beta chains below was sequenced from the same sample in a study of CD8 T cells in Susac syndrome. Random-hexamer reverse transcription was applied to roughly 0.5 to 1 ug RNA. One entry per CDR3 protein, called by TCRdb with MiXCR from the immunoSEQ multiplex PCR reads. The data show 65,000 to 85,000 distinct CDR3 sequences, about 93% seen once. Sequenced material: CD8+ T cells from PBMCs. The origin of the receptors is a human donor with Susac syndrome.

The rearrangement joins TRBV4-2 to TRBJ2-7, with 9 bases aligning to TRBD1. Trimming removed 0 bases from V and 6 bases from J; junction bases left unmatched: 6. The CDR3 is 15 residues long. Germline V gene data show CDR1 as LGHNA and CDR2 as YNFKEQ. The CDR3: CASSQDPGQGSEQYF. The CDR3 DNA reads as TGTGCCAGCAGCCAAGATCCGGGACAGGGCTCCGAGCAGTACTTC.

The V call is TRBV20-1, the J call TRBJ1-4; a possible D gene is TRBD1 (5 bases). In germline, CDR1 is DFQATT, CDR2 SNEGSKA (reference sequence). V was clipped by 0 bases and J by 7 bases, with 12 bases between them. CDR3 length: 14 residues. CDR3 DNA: TGCAGTGCTAGAGATACCAGGGTTGGTGAAAAACTGTTTTTT. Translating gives CSARDTRVGEKLFF.

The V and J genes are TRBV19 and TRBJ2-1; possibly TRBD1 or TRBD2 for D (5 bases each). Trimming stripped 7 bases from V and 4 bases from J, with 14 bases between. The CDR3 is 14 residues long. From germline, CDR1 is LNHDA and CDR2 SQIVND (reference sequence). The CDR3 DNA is TGTGCCAGTATATCTCCCGAGGGGTACAATGAGCAGTTCTTC. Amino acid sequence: CASISPEGYNEQFF.

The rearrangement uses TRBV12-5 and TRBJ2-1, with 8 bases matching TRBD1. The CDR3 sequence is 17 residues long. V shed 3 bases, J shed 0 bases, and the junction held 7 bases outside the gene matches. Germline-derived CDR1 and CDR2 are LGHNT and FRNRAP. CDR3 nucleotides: TGTGCTAGTGGTTTCAGGGGGCCATTCAGCTCCTACAATGAGCAGTTCTTC. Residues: CASGFRGPFSSYNEQFF.

The CDR3, as DNA: TGTGCCAGCAGCTTAGATCCCTACGAGCAGTACTTC. Translated, it gives CASSLDPYEQYF. J is TRBJ2-7 and V is TRBV13; D uncertain. Germline V lookup: CDR1 PRHDT, CDR2 FYEKMQ (reference sequence). The CDR3 runs 12 residues. Trimming took 1 base from V and 2 from J, leaving 3 bases between them.

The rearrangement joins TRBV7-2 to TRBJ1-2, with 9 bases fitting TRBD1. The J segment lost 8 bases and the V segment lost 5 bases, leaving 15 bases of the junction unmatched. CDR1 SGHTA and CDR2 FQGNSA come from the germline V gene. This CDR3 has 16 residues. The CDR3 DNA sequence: TGTGCCAGCAGCCCCCGGGGGGGGGACAGGGCTAGAGGCTACACCTTC. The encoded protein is CASSPRGGDRARGYTF.

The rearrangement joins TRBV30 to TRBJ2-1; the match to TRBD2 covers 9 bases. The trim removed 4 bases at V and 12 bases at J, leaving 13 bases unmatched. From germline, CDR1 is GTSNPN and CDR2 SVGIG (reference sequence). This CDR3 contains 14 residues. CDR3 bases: TGTGCCTGGACAACGGGACTAGCCCCATCGGGGCAGTTCTTC. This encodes CAWTTGLAPSGQFF.

CDR3 DNA sequence: TGTGCCAGCAGCTTAGTCTCGGGTAGCGTCAGCTCCTACAATGAGCAGTTCTTC. Protein sequence: CASSLVSGSVSSYNEQFF. The chain couples TRBV13 to TRBJ2-1, with D perhaps matching TRBD2 (5 bases). V gave up 1 base and J gave up 0 bases, with 16 bases separating them. The CDR3 runs 18 residues. In germline, CDR1 is PRHDT, CDR2 FYEKMQ (reference sequence).

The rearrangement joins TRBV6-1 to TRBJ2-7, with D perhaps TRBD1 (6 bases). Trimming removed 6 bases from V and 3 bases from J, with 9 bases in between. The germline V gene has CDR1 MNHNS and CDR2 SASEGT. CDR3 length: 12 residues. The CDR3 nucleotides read TGTGCCAGCAGGGGGACACACTACGAGCAGTACTTC. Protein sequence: CASRGTHYEQYF.

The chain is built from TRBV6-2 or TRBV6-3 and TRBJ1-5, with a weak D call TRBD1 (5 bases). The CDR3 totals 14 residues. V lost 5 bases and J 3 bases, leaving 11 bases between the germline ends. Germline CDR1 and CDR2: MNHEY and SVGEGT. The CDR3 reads CASSTGHHNQPQHF. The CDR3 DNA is TGTGCCAGCAGTACCGGACATCACAATCAGCCCCAGCATTTT.

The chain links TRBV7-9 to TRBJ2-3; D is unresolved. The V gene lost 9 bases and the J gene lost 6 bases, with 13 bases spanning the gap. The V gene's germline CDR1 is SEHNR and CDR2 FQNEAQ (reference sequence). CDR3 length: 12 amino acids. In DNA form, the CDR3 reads TGTGCCAGTACAAAAGAGGTGGATACGCAGTATTTT. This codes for CASTKEVDTQYF.

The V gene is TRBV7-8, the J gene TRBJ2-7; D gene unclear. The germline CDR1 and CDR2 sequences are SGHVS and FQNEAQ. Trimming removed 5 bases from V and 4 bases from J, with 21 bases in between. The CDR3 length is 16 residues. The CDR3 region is CASSTSPSGLGYEQYF. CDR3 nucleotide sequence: TGTGCCAGCAGCACCTCGCCGTCTGGGTTAGGGTACGAGCAGTACTTC.

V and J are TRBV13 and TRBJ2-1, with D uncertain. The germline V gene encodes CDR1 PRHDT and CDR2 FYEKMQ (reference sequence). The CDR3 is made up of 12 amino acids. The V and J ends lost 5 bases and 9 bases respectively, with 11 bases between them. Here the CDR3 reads CASSPSGREQFF. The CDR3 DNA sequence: TGTGCCAGCAGCCCGTCAGGCCGTGAGCAGTTCTTC. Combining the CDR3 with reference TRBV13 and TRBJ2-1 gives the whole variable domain AAGVIQSPRHLIKEKRETATLKCYPIPRHDTVYWYQQGPGQDPQFLISFYEKMQSDKGSIPDRFSAQQFSDYHSELNMSSLELGDSALYFCASSPSGREQFFGPGTRLTVL.

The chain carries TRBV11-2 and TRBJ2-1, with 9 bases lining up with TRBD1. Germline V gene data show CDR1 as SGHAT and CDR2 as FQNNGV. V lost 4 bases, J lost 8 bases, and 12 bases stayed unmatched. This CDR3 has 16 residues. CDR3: CASSSSAGTGNHEQFF. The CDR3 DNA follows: TGTGCCAGCAGCTCCTCAGCCGGGACAGGGAATCATGAGCAGTTCTTC. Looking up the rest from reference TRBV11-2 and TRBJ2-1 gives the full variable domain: EAGVAQSPRYKIIEKRQSVAFWCNPISGHATLYWYQQILGQGPKLLIQFQNNGVVDDSQLPKDRFSAERLKGVDSTLKIQPAKLEDSAVYLCASSSSAGTGNHEQFFGPGTRLTVL.

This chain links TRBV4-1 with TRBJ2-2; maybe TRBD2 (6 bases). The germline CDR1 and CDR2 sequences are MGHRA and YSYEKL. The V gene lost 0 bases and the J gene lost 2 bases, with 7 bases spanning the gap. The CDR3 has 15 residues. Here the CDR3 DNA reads TGCGCCAGCAGCCAAGAGGGACTTAACACCGGGGAGCTGTTTTTT. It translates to CASSQEGLNTGELFF.

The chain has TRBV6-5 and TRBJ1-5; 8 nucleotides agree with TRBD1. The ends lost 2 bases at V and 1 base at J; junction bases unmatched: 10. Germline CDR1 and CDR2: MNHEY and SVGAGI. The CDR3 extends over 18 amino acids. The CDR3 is CASSYGDRGSRSNQPQHF. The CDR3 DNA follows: TGTGCCAGCAGTTACGGTGACAGGGGAAGTCGGAGCAATCAGCCCCAGCATTTT.

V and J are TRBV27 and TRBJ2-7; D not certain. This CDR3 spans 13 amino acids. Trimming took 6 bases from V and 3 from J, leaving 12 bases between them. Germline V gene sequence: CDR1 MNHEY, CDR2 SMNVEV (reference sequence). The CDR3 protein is CASSPGPGYEQYF. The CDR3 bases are TGTGCCAGCAGCCCTGGACCCGGCTACGAGCAGTACTTC.

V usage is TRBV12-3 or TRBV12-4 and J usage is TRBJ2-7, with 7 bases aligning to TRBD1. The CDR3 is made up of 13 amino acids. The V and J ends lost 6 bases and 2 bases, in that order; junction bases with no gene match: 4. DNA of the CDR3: TGTGCCAGCAGATGGACAGGAGCCTACGAGCAGTACTTC. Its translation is CASRWTGAYEQYF.

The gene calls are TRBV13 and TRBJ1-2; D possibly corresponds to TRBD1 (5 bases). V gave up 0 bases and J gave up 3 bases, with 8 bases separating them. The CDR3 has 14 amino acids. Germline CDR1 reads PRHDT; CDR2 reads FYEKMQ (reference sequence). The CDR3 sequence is CASSLGTEYYGYTF. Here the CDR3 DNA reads TGTGCCAGCAGCTTAGGGACAGAATACTATGGCTACACCTTC. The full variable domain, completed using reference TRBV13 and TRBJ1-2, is AAGVIQSPRHLIKEKRETATLKCYPIPRHDTVYWYQQGPGQDPQFLISFYEKMQSDKGSIPDRFSAQQFSDYHSELNMSSLELGDSALYFCASSLGTEYYGYTFGSGTRLTVV.

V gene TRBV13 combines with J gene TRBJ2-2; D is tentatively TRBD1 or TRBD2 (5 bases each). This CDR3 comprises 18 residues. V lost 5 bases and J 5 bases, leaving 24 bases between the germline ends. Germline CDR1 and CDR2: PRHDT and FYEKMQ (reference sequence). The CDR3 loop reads CASSIKRGTPSTTGELFF. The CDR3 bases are TGTGCCAGCAGCATAAAGAGGGGAACTCCAAGTACTACCGGGGAGCTGTTTTTT. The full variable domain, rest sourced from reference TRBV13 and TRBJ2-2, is AAGVIQSPRHLIKEKRETATLKCYPIPRHDTVYWYQQGPGQDPQFLISFYEKMQSDKGSIPDRFSAQQFSDYHSELNMSSLELGDSALYFCASSIKRGTPSTTGELFFGEGSRLTVL.

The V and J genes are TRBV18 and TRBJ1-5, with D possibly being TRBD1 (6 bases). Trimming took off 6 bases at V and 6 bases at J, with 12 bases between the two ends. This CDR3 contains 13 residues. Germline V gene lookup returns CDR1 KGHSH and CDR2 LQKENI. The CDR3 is CASSNREAQPQHF. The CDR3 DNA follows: TGTGCCAGCTCCAACAGGGAGGCTCAGCCCCAGCATTTT.

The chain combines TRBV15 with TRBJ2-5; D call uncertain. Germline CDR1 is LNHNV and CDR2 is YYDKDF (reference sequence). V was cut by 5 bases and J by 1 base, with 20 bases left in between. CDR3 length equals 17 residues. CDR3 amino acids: CATSPGVTLETQETQYF. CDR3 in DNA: TGTGCCACCAGCCCAGGCGTAACCCTCGAAACCCAAGAGACCCAGTACTTC.